Shown below are 7 T cell receptor beta chains from a single sample sequenced in a study of shared clonotypes between healthy human individuals. Sequencing was performed with immunoSEQ multiplex PCR; in TCRdb, only in-frame clones are kept and a portion is missing. The repertoire holds around 2.1 million clones, with 93% as singletons. Only CD45RO-negative cells positively selected for CCR7 counted as naive CD8 cells, so terminally differentiated effector memory CD45RA+ cells were excluded. The specimen sequenced was naive CD8+ T cells from PBMCs. Every receptor here comes from a man younger than 35 in good health. Some clones in this sample may be carry-over from other donors' samples.

CDR3 in DNA: TGCGCCAGCCGTAGGAATCTAGCGGGATATAATGAGCAGTTCTTC. It codes for CASRRNLAGYNEQFF. The chain is built from TRBV5-1 and TRBJ2-1, with 9 nucleotides matching TRBD2. V shed 7 bases, J shed 7 bases, and the junction held 12 bases outside the gene matches. Germline V lookup: CDR1 SGHRS, CDR2 YFSETQ. The CDR3 is made up of 15 amino acids.

The chain carries TRBV4-3 and TRBJ2-5, with D unresolved. V lost 1 base to trimming and J lost 0 bases, with 9 bases between them. The CDR3 has 15 residues. The germline CDR1 and CDR2 sequences are LGHNA and YSLEER. The chain's CDR3 is CASSQGTQNQETQYF. CDR3 nucleotide sequence: TGCGCCAGCAGCCAAGGCACACAGAACCAAGAGACCCAGTACTTC.

This chain joins TRBV28 and TRBJ2-1, with 9 bases aligning to TRBD2. This CDR3 has 14 amino acids. Germline loops: CDR1 MDHEN, CDR2 SYDVKM. V lost 6 bases to trimming and J lost 5 bases; unmatched junction nucleotides: 5. The CDR3 nucleotides read TGTGCCAGCAGCTTCAGACTAGCGGACAATGAGCAGTTCTTC. It encodes CASSFRLADNEQFF.

A remark on this clone: This same CDR3 is encoded by further DNA sequences in the sample. The chain joins TRBV7-9 to TRBJ1-1; 9 positions match TRBD1. Looked up from germline, CDR1 is SEHNR and CDR2 is FQNEAQ (reference sequence). This CDR3 comprises 14 residues. After removal of 5 bases from V and 2 bases from J, the junction contained 3 bases not matched to a gene. CDR3 nucleotides: TGTGCCAGCAGCCCGGGACAGGGTAACACTGAAGCTTTCTTT. Residues: CASSPGQGNTEAFF.

The gene calls are TRBV29-1 and TRBJ2-3; the match to TRBD2 covers 7 bases. Germline V gene lookup returns CDR1 SQVTM and CDR2 ANQGSEA. V lost 3 bases and J lost 5; bases outside the gene matches: 8. The CDR3 totals 14 residues. This CDR3 is CSVEGGSSGDTQYF. As DNA, the CDR3 is TGCAGCGTTGAGGGAGGGTCCTCGGGAGATACGCAGTATTTT.

This clone came up a few times. The V gene is TRBV30, the J gene TRBJ1-1, with D unclear. Trimming stripped 2 bases from V and 1 base from J, with 5 bases between. The CDR3 length is 12 residues. Germline V gives CDR1 GTSNPN, CDR2 SVGIG (reference sequence). CDR3 amino acids: CAWSWTNTEAFF. As DNA, the CDR3 is TGTGCCTGGAGTTGGACGAACACTGAAGCTTTCTTT.

The rearrangement links TRBV27 to TRBJ2-7; tentative D call: TRBD2 (5 bases). There are 11 residues in the CDR3. Germline values: CDR1 MNHEY, CDR2 SMNVEV (reference sequence). V lost 8 bases, J lost 6 bases, and 11 bases lay in between. The CDR3 region is CASHEGFEQYF. The CDR3 DNA sequence: TGTGCCAGCCATGAGGGTTTCGAGCAGTACTTC.